This TCR beta chain was recovered during a study of lymphopenia after photon versus proton radiotherapy. Study-level results: In patients who died, overall survival fell as post-nadir TCR diversity dropped more.

V lost 5 bases to trimming and J lost 0 bases; unmatched junction nucleotides: 5. Germline lookup yields CDR1 WSHSY and CDR2 SAAADI. The CDR3 length is 16 residues. Profiling relied on immunoSEQ multiplex PCR, and the TCRdb table lists in-frame clones only, not all of them. This table holds about 160,000 clones, around nine tenths found once. With regard to this clone: Its antigen is currently unknown.

The source is a man aged 50-60 years with gastric cancer. The sample was peripheral blood, taken from a patient treated with photon-based radiotherapy. J is TRBJ1-1 and V is TRBV10-2; 11 positions agree with TRBD1. This chain's CDR3 is CASSHGQGAMNTEAFF. CDR3 in DNA: TGCGCCAGCAGTCACGGACAGGGGGCCATGAACACTGAAGCTTTCTTT.